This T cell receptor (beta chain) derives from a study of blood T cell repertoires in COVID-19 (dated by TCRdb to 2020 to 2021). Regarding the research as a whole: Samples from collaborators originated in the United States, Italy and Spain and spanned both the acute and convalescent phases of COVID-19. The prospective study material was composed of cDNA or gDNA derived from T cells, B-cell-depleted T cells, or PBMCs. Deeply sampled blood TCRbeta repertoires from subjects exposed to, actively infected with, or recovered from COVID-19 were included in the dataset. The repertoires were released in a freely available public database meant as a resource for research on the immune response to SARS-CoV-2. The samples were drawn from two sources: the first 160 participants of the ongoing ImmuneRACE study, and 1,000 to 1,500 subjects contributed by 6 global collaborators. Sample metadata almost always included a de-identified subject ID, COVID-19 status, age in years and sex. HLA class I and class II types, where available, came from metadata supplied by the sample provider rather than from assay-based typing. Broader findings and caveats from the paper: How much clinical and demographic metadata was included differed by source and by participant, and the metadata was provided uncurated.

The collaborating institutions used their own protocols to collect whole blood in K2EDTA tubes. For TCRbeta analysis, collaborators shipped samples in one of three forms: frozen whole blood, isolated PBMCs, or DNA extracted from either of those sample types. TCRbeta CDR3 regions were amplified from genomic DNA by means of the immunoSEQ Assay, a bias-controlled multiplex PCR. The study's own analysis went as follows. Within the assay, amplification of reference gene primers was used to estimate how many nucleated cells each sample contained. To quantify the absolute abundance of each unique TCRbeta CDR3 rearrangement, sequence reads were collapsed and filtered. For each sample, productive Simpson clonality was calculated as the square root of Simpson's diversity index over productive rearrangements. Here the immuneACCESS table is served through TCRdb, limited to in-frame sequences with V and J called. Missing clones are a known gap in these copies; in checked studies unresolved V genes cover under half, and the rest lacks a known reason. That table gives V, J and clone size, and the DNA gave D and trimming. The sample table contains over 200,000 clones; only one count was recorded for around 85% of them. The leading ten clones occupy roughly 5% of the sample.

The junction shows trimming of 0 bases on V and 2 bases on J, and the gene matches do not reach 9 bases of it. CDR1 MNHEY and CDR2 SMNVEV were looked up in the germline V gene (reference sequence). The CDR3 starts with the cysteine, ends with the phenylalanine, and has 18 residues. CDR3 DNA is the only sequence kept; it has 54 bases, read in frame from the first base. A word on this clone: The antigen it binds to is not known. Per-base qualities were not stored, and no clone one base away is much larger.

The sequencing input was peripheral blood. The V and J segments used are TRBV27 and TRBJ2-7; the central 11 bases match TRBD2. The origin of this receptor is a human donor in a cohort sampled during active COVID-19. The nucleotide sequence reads TGTGCCAGCAGTTTATCAGGACTAGCGGGCGGTATAGCCTACGAGCAGTACTTC. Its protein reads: CASSLSGLAGGIAYEQYF.